This is a list of T cell receptor beta chains from one sample in a study of cytomegalovirus exposure and HLA in healthy donors. The assay was immunoSEQ multiplex PCR, and TCRdb's table has in-frame clones only and misses some. This sample's clone table lists 150,000 to 200,000 clones. Specimen: PBMCs. Receptors originate from a man under 40 in good health and CMV-seronegative. Both conserved end residues are part of each CDR3. Fields, in order: J gene, clone size, V gene, D gene, CDR3 DNA, CDR3 protein. The D gene is left open where the match is weak. Only part of the rows carry a size: once, few, many, or a class if the clone is expanded.

J gene: TRBJ1-1; clone size: .; V gene: TRBV6-5; D gene: TRBD1; CDR3 DNA: TGTGCCAGCAGTACCGGGACAGGTGAAGCTTTCTTT; CDR3 protein: CASSTGTGEAFF
J gene: TRBJ2-7; clone size: .; V gene: TRBV6-1; D gene: .; CDR3 DNA: TGTGCCAGCAGCAAGTCTACAGGGCGTTCCTACGAGCAGTACTTC; CDR3 protein: CASSKSTGRSYEQYF
J gene: TRBJ1-2; clone size: .; V gene: TRBV5-6; D gene: .; CDR3 DNA: TGTGCCAGCAGCTTTGGGCAGAACTATGGCTACACCTTC; CDR3 protein: CASSFGQNYGYTF
J gene: TRBJ2-2; clone size: .; V gene: TRBV5-4; D gene: TRBD1; CDR3 DNA: TGTGCCAGCAGCTTGGGCACAGGGGCCGGGGAGCTGTTTTTT; CDR3 protein: CASSLGTGAGELFF
J gene: TRBJ1-4; clone size: .; V gene: TRBV7-2; D gene: TRBD1; CDR3 DNA: TGTGCCAGCAGCTTAGCAATAGGGGGCAGAAAAGAAAAACTGTTTTTT; CDR3 protein: CASSLAIGGRKEKLFF
J gene: TRBJ2-2; clone size: .; V gene: TRBV28; D gene: TRBD2; CDR3 DNA: TGTGCCAGCAGTTTATCGGCTAGCGGGACCGGGGAGCTGTTTTTT; CDR3 protein: CASSLSASGTGELFF
J gene: TRBJ2-3; clone size: .; V gene: TRBV5-1; D gene: .; CDR3 DNA: TGCGCCAGCAGCCGGGAAAGCACAGATACGCAGTATTTT; CDR3 protein: CASSRESTDTQYF
J gene: TRBJ2-1; clone size: .; V gene: TRBV2; D gene: TRBD1; CDR3 DNA: TGTGCCAGCAGAGCCGGGACAGGGGTATACAATGAGCAGTTCTTC; CDR3 protein: CASRAGTGVYNEQFF
J gene: TRBJ2-7; clone size: .; V gene: TRBV7-8; D gene: TRBD2; CDR3 DNA: TGTGCCAGCAGCGAACCCGGGACTAGCAGGCACGAGCAGTACTTC; CDR3 protein: CASSEPGTSRHEQYF
J gene: TRBJ1-2; clone size: .; V gene: TRBV18; D gene: .; CDR3 DNA: TGTGCCAGCTCACCATCTGACAGGAAAGGCTACACCTTC; CDR3 protein: CASSPSDRKGYTF
J gene: TRBJ1-1; clone size: .; V gene: TRBV6-5; D gene: .; CDR3 DNA: TGTGCCAGCACTTCCATGAACAGGGCCACTGAAGCTTTCTTT; CDR3 protein: CASTSMNRATEAFF
J gene: TRBJ2-3; clone size: .; V gene: TRBV7-2; D gene: TRBD1; CDR3 DNA: TGTGCCAGCAGCCTAGACAGGGGTTCAGATACGCAGTATTTT; CDR3 protein: CASSLDRGSDTQYF
J gene: TRBJ1-1; clone size: .; V gene: TRBV10-2; D gene: .; CDR3 DNA: TGCGCCAGCAGTGAGAAGAGATCCGCTTGGACTGAAGCTTTCTTT; CDR3 protein: CASSEKRSAWTEAFF
J gene: TRBJ2-3; clone size: .; V gene: TRBV7-3; D gene: TRBD2; CDR3 DNA: TGTGCCAGCAGCTTAATGGGGACTAGCGGGAGTGGGTCAGATACGCAGTATTTT; CDR3 protein: CASSLMGTSGSGSDTQYF
J gene: TRBJ1-1; clone size: .; V gene: TRBV29-1; D gene: .; CDR3 DNA: TGCAGCGTCTGTGGTCAGCAGGGCCCCATGAACACTGAAGCTTTCTTT; CDR3 protein: CSVCGQQGPMNTEAFF
J gene: TRBJ2-1; clone size: .; V gene: TRBV2; D gene: TRBD2; CDR3 DNA: TGTGCCAGCAGTGAAGCAGGACTAGCGGGAGGGCCGGGTGAGCAGTTCTTC; CDR3 protein: CASSEAGLAGGPGEQFF
J gene: TRBJ1-2; clone size: .; V gene: TRBV28; D gene: TRBD1; CDR3 DNA: TGTGCCAGCAGTCCCGGACAGGCCAACTATGGCTACACCTTC; CDR3 protein: CASSPGQANYGYTF
J gene: TRBJ2-1; clone size: .; V gene: TRBV18; D gene: TRBD2; CDR3 DNA: TGTGCCAGCTCACCCCTAAAAGAGACTAGCGGCTACAATGAGCAGTTCTTC; CDR3 protein: CASSPLKETSGYNEQFF
J gene: TRBJ1-5; clone size: .; V gene: TRBV5-1; D gene: .; CDR3 DNA: TGCGCCAGCAGCGCTACAGGGTTCAATCAGCCCCAGCATTTT; CDR3 protein: CASSATGFNQPQHF
J gene: TRBJ2-7; clone size: .; V gene: TRBV7-3; D gene: .; CDR3 DNA: TGTGCCAGCAGCTTACGTAGGGGCTACGAGCAGTACTTC; CDR3 protein: CASSLRRGYEQYF
J gene: TRBJ1-5; clone size: .; V gene: TRBV19; D gene: TRBD1; CDR3 DNA: TGTGCCAGTAGTAGGACAGGGTTCGGGGATCAGCCCCAGCATTTT; CDR3 protein: CASSRTGFGDQPQHF
J gene: TRBJ2-2; clone size: medium-sized; V gene: TRBV6-4; D gene: TRBD2; CDR3 DNA: TGTGCCACTAGCGGGAGGAACACCGGGGAGCTGTTTTTT; CDR3 protein: CATSGRNTGELFF
J gene: TRBJ1-4; clone size: .; V gene: TRBV30; D gene: TRBD1; CDR3 DNA: TGTGCCTGGGGTACAGGGGAGTGGGAAAAACTGTTTTTT; CDR3 protein: CAWGTGEWEKLFF
J gene: TRBJ2-2; clone size: .; V gene: TRBV6-1; D gene: .; CDR3 DNA: TGTGCCAGCTCGCGGGGAGATGACACCGGGGAGCTGTTTTTT; CDR3 protein: CASSRGDDTGELFF
J gene: TRBJ2-3; clone size: .; V gene: TRBV28; D gene: .; CDR3 DNA: TGTGCCAGCAGCTCCCCGACAGGTGCCACTAGCACAGATACGCAGTATTTT; CDR3 protein: CASSSPTGATSTDTQYF
J gene: TRBJ1-2; clone size: .; V gene: TRBV28; D gene: TRBD1; CDR3 DNA: TGTGCCAGCAGTTTAGGGACAGGATTATACTATGGCTACACCTTC; CDR3 protein: CASSLGTGLYYGYTF
J gene: TRBJ2-3; clone size: .; V gene: TRBV5-1; D gene: .; CDR3 DNA: TGCGCCAGCAGCCACACTACTAGTCGCCGCACAGATACGCAGTATTTT; CDR3 protein: CASSHTTSRRTDTQYF
J gene: TRBJ2-7; clone size: .; V gene: TRBV4-2; D gene: .; CDR3 DNA: TGTGCCAGCAGCCAAGATATGGGGGCTGGGGCCTACTACGAGCAGTACTTC; CDR3 protein: CASSQDMGAGAYYEQYF
J gene: TRBJ2-5; clone size: .; V gene: TRBV10-1; D gene: .; CDR3 DNA: TGCGCCAGCAGTGAGCAGGGTATGGAGACCCAGTACTTC; CDR3 protein: CASSEQGMETQYF
J gene: TRBJ1-2; clone size: .; V gene: TRBV5-1; D gene: .; CDR3 DNA: TGCGCCAGCAGGTTGGCAGGTAGCGGGGATGGCTACACCTTC; CDR3 protein: CASRLAGSGDGYTF
J gene: TRBJ1-1; clone size: .; V gene: TRBV2; D gene: .; CDR3 DNA: TGTGCCAGCAGTGATTGGAGTGATTGGACTGAAGCTTTCTTT; CDR3 protein: CASSDWSDWTEAFF
J gene: TRBJ2-1; clone size: .; V gene: TRBV9; D gene: .; CDR3 DNA: TGTGCCAGCAGCCCCCAGGTGGACAATGAGCAGTTCTTC; CDR3 protein: CASSPQVDNEQFF
J gene: TRBJ2-3; clone size: .; V gene: TRBV6-6; D gene: TRBD2; CDR3 DNA: TGTGCCAGCAGGGGACTAGCGGGATTCTTGGATACGCAGTATTTT; CDR3 protein: CASRGLAGFLDTQYF
J gene: TRBJ1-4; clone size: .; V gene: TRBV15; D gene: .; CDR3 DNA: TGTGCCACCAGCAGGGGGGGTGGTGGGTATGAAAAACTGTTTTTT; CDR3 protein: CATSRGGGGYEKLFF
J gene: TRBJ1-2; clone size: .; V gene: TRBV6-1; D gene: .; CDR3 DNA: TGTGCCAGCAGTGAAACCCCCCTCGAGCCGCGTCCAGGCTACACCTTC; CDR3 protein: CASSETPLEPRPGYTF
J gene: TRBJ2-1; clone size: .; V gene: TRBV7-2; D gene: .; CDR3 DNA: TGTGCCAGCAGCCTCAACCGGGATGAGCAGTTCTTC; CDR3 protein: CASSLNRDEQFF
J gene: TRBJ1-1; clone size: .; V gene: TRBV29-1; D gene: TRBD1; CDR3 DNA: TGCAGCGGTAGAAGGACAGGGGGCCGCTCCACTGAAGCTTTCTTT; CDR3 protein: CSGRRTGGRSTEAFF
J gene: TRBJ1-4; clone size: .; V gene: TRBV7-6; D gene: TRBD1; CDR3 DNA: TGTGCCAGCAGCTCACGGACAGGTCTAACTAATGAAAAACTGTTTTTT; CDR3 protein: CASSSRTGLTNEKLFF
J gene: TRBJ1-5; clone size: .; V gene: TRBV5-1; D gene: .; CDR3 DNA: TGCGCCAGCAGCTTGGCTGGAGATCATAGCAATCAGCCCCAGCATTTT; CDR3 protein: CASSLAGDHSNQPQHF
J gene: TRBJ2-7; clone size: .; V gene: TRBV11-2; D gene: .; CDR3 DNA: TGTGCCAGCAGCTTAGGAGGGTTCTACGAGCAGTACTTC; CDR3 protein: CASSLGGFYEQYF
J gene: TRBJ1-5; clone size: .; V gene: TRBV27; D gene: TRBD1; CDR3 DNA: TGTGCCAGCAGTTTACGGGGACAGGGGCGCGGCAATCAGCCCCAGCATTTT; CDR3 protein: CASSLRGQGRGNQPQHF